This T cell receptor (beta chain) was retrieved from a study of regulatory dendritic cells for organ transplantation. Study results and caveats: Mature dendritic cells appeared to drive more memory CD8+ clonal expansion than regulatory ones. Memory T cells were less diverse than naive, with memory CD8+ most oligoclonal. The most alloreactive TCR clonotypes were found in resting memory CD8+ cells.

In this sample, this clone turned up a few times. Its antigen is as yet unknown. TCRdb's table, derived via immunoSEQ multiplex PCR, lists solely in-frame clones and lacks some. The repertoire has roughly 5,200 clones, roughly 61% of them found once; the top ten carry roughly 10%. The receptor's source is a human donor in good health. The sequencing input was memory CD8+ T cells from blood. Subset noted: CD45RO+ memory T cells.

CDR3 coding DNA: TGTGCCAGCAGCTTAAATCGCCGGGGGGGCCTCACAGATACGCAGTATTTT. It codes for CASSLNRRGGLTDTQYF. The gene calls are TRBV11-3 and TRBJ2-3; 8 positions match TRBD2. Germline lookup yields CDR1 SGHNT and CDR2 YENEEA. The CDR3 contains 17 residues. Trimming removed 2 bases from V and 2 bases from J; junction bases left unmatched: 9.